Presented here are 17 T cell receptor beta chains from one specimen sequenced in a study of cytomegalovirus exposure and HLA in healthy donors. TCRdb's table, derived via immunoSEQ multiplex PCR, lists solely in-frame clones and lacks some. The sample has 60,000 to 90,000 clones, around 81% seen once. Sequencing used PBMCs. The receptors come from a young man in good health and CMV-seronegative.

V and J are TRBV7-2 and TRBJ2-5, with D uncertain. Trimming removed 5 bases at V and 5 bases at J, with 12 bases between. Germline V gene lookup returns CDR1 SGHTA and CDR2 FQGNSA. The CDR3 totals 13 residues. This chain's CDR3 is CASSDRVWETQYF. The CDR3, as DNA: TGTGCCAGCAGCGACCGGGTATGGGAGACCCAGTACTTC.

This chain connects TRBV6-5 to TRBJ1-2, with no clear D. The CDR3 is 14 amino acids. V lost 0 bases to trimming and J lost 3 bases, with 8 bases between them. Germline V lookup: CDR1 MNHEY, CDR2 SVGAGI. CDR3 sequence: CASSYSPADYGYTF. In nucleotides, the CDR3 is TGTGCCAGCAGTTACTCCCCGGCGGACTATGGCTACACCTTC.

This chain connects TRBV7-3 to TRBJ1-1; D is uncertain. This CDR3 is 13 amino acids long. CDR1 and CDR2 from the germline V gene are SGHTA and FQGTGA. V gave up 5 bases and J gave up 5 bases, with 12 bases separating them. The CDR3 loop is CASSPYTGTEAFF. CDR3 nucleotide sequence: TGTGCCAGCAGCCCCTACACGGGGACTGAAGCTTTCTTT.

Here the CDR3 DNA reads TGTGCCAGCAGCCGTAGCACCGGTGGCATATATTTT. The encoded protein is CASSRSTGGIYF. The chain recombines TRBV7-2 with TRBJ1-3, with D unresolved. The CDR3 has 12 amino acids. Germline V CDR1 and CDR2: SGHTA, FQGNSA. V lost 5 bases and J 12 bases, leaving 14 bases between the germline ends.

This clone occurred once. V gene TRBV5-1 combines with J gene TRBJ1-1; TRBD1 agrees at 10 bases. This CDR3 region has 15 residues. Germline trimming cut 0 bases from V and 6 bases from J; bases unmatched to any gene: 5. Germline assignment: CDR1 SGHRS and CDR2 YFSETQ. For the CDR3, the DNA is TGCGCCAGCAGCTTGGGACAGGGGGCCTTAGCTGAAGCTTTCTTT. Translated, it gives CASSLGQGALAEAFF.

Here the CDR3 reads CASSLASGRRRTGELFF. In DNA, the CDR3 is TGTGCCAGCAGCTTAGCGTCAGGGCGCAGGCGCACCGGGGAGCTGTTTTTT. The chain combines TRBV7-2 with TRBJ2-2; D perhaps matches TRBD1 (5 bases). Trimming left V 0 bases short and J 4 bases short, with 15 bases between. From germline, CDR1 is SGHTA and CDR2 FQGNSA. The CDR3 runs to 17 residues.

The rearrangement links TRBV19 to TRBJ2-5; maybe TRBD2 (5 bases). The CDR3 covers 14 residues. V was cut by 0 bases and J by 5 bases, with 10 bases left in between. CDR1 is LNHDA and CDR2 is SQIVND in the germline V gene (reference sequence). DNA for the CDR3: TGTGCCAGTAGTATAGAAGGGCCGGGGGAGACCCAGTACTTC. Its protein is CASSIEGPGETQYF.

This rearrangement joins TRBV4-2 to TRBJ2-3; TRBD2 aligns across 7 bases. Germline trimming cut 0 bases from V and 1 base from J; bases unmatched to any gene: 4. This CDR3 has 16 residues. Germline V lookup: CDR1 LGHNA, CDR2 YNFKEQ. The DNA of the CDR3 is TGTGCCAGCAGCCAAGAGCGAAGCGGGGGCACAGATACGCAGTATTTT. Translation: CASSQERSGGTDTQYF.

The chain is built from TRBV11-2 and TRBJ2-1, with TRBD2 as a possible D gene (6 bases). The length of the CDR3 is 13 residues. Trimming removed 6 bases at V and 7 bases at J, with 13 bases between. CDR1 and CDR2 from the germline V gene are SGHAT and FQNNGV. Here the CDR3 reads CASSLGGANEQFF. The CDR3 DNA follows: TGTGCCAGCAGTCTAGGAGGGGCGAATGAGCAGTTCTTC.

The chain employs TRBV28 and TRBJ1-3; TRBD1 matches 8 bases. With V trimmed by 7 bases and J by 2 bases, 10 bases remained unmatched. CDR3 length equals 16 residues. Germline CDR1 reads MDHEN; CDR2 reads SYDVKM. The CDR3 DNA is TGTGCCAGCACCTTGACAGGGGTGAAGACTGGAAACACCATATATTTT. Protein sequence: CASTLTGVKTGNTIYF.

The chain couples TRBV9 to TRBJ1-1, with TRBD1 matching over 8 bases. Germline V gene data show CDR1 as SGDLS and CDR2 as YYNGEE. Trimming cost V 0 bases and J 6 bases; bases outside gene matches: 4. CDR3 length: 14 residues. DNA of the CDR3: TGTGCCAGCAGCGTAGGGACAGGGTGGTCTGAAGCTTTCTTT. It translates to CASSVGTGWSEAFF.

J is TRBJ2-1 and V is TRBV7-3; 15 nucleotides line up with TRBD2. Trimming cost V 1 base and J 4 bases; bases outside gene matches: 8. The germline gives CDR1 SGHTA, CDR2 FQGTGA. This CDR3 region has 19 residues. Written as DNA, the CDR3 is TGTGCCAGCAGCTTAAATGGGCCCGGGACTAGCGGGGGGTACAATGAGCAGTTCTTC. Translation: CASSLNGPGTSGGYNEQFF.

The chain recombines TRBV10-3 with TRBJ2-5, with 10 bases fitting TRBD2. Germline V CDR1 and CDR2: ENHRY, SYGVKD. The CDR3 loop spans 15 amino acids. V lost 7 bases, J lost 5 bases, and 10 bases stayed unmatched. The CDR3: CAITFGLAAPETQYF. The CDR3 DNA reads TGTGCCATCACTTTTGGACTAGCGGCCCCGGAGACCCAGTACTTC.

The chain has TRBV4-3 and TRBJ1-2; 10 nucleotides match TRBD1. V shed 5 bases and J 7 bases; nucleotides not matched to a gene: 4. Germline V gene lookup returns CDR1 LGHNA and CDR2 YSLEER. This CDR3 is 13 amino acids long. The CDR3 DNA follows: TGCGCCAGCAGCTTCGGGACAGGGGTTGGCTACACCTTC. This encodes CASSFGTGVGYTF.

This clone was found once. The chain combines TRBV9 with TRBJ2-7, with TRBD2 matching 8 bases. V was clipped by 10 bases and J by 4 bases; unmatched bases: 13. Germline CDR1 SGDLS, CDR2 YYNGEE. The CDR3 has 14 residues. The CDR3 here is CACRWGLDRYEQYV. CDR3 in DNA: TGTGCCTGCCGGTGGGGACTAGATCGTTACGAGCAGTACGTC.

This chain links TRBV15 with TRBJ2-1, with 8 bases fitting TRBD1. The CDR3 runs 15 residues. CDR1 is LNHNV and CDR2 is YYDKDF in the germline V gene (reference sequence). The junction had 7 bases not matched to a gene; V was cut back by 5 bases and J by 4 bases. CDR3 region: CATSRTRDRYNEQFF. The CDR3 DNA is TGTGCCACCAGCCGAACCCGGGACAGGTACAATGAGCAGTTCTTC.

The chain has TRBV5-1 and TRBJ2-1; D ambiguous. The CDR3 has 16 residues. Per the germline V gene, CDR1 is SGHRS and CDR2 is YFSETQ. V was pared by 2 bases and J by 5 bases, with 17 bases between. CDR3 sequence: CASSFRTSNTHNEQFF. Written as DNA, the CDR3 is TGCGCCAGCAGCTTTCGTACAAGTAACACCCACAATGAGCAGTTCTTC.